Sequencing of this TCR beta chain was carried out in a study of preoperative IRX-2 immunotherapy in early breast cancer. Libraries were prepared by immunoSEQ multiplex PCR; TCRdb keeps only in-frame clonotypes and omits some of them. Of around 2,200 clones listed, roughly two thirds were seen once; the top ten hold around a tenth. This CDR3 region has 12 residues. Germline V lookup: CDR1 MNHGY, CDR2 SAAAGT. Unmatched junction bases numbered 1, after V lost 6 bases and J lost 2 bases. Sample treatment: preoperative locoregional IRX-2 cytokine immunotherapy. Patients received preoperative, locoregional IRX-2 cytokine immunotherapy in a phase Ib study.

The sample here was tumor tissue, taken before IRX-2 immunotherapy. The V call is TRBV6-8, the J call TRBJ2-7, with 7 bases lining up with TRBD1. The receptor's source is a human donor with breast cancer. The DNA of the CDR3 is TGTGCCAGCAGCGGGACAGCCTACGAGCAGTACTTC. Protein product: CASSGTAYEQYF.